The 16 T cell receptor beta chains below all came from one sample that was sequenced in a study of molecular identifiers for immune sequencing clone quantification. TCRdb recomputed calls from the PCR reads with MiXCR, one row per CDR3 protein. Here the sample spans about 510,000 distinct CDR3 sequences, under 30% being singletons. The sequenced sample consisted of naive CD8+ T cells from blood, with Jurkat cell RNA spiked in. The subset here: FACS-sorted CD8+CD4-CCR7+CD45RA+ naive T cells. The receptors come from a human donor in good health. Some libraries in this study had Jurkat cell RNA spiked in.

This clonotype was detected only a few times. The J gene is TRBJ2-5, the V gene TRBV10-2; no reliable D call. The V end was cut by 0 bases, the J end by 0 bases, with 8 bases between. The germline CDR1 and CDR2 sequences are WSHSY and SAAADI. This CDR3 has 15 residues. CDR3 DNA: TGCGCCAGCAGTGAGTCGATAGGCCACCAAGAGACCCAGTACTTC. This sequence encodes CASSESIGHQETQYF.

This clonotype has ten or more counts. The chain combines TRBV9 with TRBJ2-6, with D maybe TRBD1 (5 bases). The CDR3 is made up of 17 amino acids. CDR1 SGDLS and CDR2 YYNGEE come from the germline V gene. The V end lost 0 bases, the J end lost 1 base, and 11 bases lay between the germline ends. The DNA for the CDR3 is TGTGCCAGCAGCGTAGACAGGCATGGTTCTGGGGCCAACGTCCTGACTTTC. This encodes CASSVDRHGSGANVLTF.

For this clonotype: This may arise from a read error, as a much more abundant clone is one base away. The final CDR3 position lacks the conserved phenylalanine or tryptophan, pointing to a likely read error. V gene TRBV4-3 combines with J gene TRBJ2-7; possible D gene TRBD1, 6 bases. The CDR3 has 14 amino acids. V was cut by 0 bases and J by 5 bases, with 11 bases left in between. Germline V gene data show CDR1 as LGHNA and CDR2 as YSLEER. The CDR3 DNA reads TGCGCCAGCAGCCAAGAGAGGGCAGGGGACGAGCAGTACCTC. Translating it yields CASSQERAGDEQYL.

This clonotype occurred a few times. This chain links TRBV6-5 with TRBJ2-7; maybe TRBD1 (5 bases). Trimming shortened V by 2 bases and J by 0 bases, and 11 bases separated the two germline ends. This CDR3 has 15 residues. CDR1 MNHEY and CDR2 SVGAGI come from the germline V gene. The CDR3: CASSYRGPSSYEQYF. The DNA of the CDR3 is TGTGCCAGCAGTTACAGGGGCCCCAGCTCCTACGAGCAGTACTTC.

The V gene is TRBV6-6, the J gene TRBJ2-7; possible D gene TRBD2, 6 bases. Germline assignment: CDR1 MNHNY and CDR2 SVGAGI (reference sequence). Trimming took off 4 bases at V and 6 bases at J, with 16 bases between the two ends. CDR3 length: 14 amino acids. CDR3 loop: CASSWSLKGGEQYF. The CDR3 DNA reads TGTGCCAGCAGTTGGTCTCTAAAGGGAGGCGAGCAGTACTTC.

The genes are TRBV9 and TRBJ2-2, with a possible D match to TRBD1 (5 bases). The CDR3 loop spans 15 amino acids. Germline values: CDR1 SGDLS, CDR2 YYNGEE. V lost 0 bases and J lost 0, with 6 bases in between. The CDR3 is CASSVEGANTGELFF. In DNA form, the CDR3 reads TGTGCCAGCAGCGTAGAAGGGGCGAACACCGGGGAGCTGTTTTTT. Variable domain in full (rest from reference TRBV9 and TRBJ2-2): DSGVTQTPKHLITATGQRVTLRCSPRSGDLSVYWYQQSLDQGLQFLIQYYNGEERAKGNILERFSAQQFPDLHSELNLSSLELGDSALYFCASSVEGANTGELFFGEGSRLTVL.

This clonotype was found a few times. The chain employs TRBV7-6 and TRBJ2-2; either TRBD1 or TRBD2 may fit D (6 bases each). CDR1 and CDR2 (germline): SGHVS, FNYEAQ. V dropped 5 bases and J dropped 7 bases, with 23 bases sitting between them. The CDR3 sequence is 17 residues long. The CDR3 DNA reads as TGTGCCAGCAGCATTAGCCCTTCGAGGGGGGCTGACGGGGAGCTGTTTTTT. Its translation is CASSISPSRGADGELFF.

This chain links TRBV4-2 with TRBJ2-1, with 11 bases that match TRBD2. J lost 7 bases, V lost 0 bases, and 5 bases had no gene match. This CDR3 has 16 amino acids. Germline CDR1 reads LGHNA; CDR2 reads YNFKEQ. The CDR3 is CASSQDLASGGNEQFF. For the CDR3, the DNA is TGTGCCAGCAGCCAAGATCTTGCTAGCGGGGGGAATGAGCAGTTCTTC.

On this clonotype itself: One end of the junction varies from germline; a read error may be responsible. V is TRBV5-3 and J is TRBJ2-2, with D tentatively TRBD1 (6 bases). TRBV5-3 has ORF status, its function being uncertain. The CDR3 runs to 15 residues. The CDR3 protein is CASSFGQSNTGELFF. DNA for the CDR3: TGTGCCAGCAGCTTCGGACAGAGCAACACCGGGGAGCTGTTTTTT.

This chain joins TRBV6-2 or TRBV6-3 and TRBJ2-7; D not resolved. This CDR3 is 16 amino acids long. From germline, CDR1 is MNHEY and CDR2 SVGEGT. V gave up 6 bases and J gave up 3 bases, with 21 bases separating them. The CDR3 loop reads CASRPDDTYLFYEQYF. As DNA, the CDR3 is TGTGCCAGCAGACCAGATGACACCTACCTGTTCTACGAGCAGTACTTC.

The chain couples TRBV12-3 or TRBV12-4 to TRBJ2-7; D is uncertain. Trimming took 1 base from V and 7 from J, leaving 8 bases between them. The CDR3 loop spans 12 amino acids. The CDR3 DNA reads TGTGCCAGCAGTTTAGTATTGCAAGAGCAGTACTTC. Amino acids: CASSLVLQEQYF.

V gene TRBV30 combines with J gene TRBJ1-1; a weak D match, TRBD1 (6 bases). V gave up 1 base and J gave up 9 bases, with 15 bases separating them. Germline assignment: CDR1 GTSNPN and CDR2 SVGIG (reference sequence). The CDR3 covers 13 residues. The CDR3 spells CAWSAPYREQAFF. The CDR3 DNA reads as TGTGCCTGGAGTGCCCCATACAGGGAACAAGCTTTCTTT.

On this clonotype itself: One end of the junction is discordant with germline, which a read error may explain. This chain joins TRBV7-7 and TRBJ2-1, with D possibly matching TRBD2 (5 bases). Germline CDR1 is SSHAT and CDR2 is FNYEAQ (reference sequence). The CDR3 is 14 amino acids. The CDR3 DNA is TGTGCTAGCAGCTGGACGGACGGGAACAATGAGCAGTTCTTC. It is translated as CASSWTDGNNEQFF.

The CDR3 DNA reads TGTGCCAGCAGCCCGCCGACAGGGCGGGACACTGAAGCTTTCTTT. Protein sequence: CASSPPTGRDTEAFF. The chain joins TRBV7-9 to TRBJ1-1; 7 bases align to TRBD1. Germline V gene sequence: CDR1 SEHNR, CDR2 FQNEAQ (reference sequence). The CDR3 consists of 15 residues. Losses at the gene ends were 5 bases for V and 3 bases for J; bases not matched to a gene: 9.

This clonotype has just one count. The genes are TRBV29-1 and TRBJ2-1; D is uncertain. The V gene lost 3 bases and the J gene lost 9 bases, with 18 bases spanning the gap. The germline gives CDR1 SQVTM, CDR2 ANQGSEA. The CDR3 extends over 14 amino acids. The CDR3 DNA is TGCAGCGTTGAGTCGGTGGCAGAACTACGTGAGCAGTTCTTC. It is translated as CSVESVAELREQFF.

This clonotype was counted only a few times. The rearrangement uses TRBV5-4 and TRBJ1-6; no firm D call. The CDR3 runs 17 residues. The V and J ends lost 7 bases and 8 bases respectively, with 25 bases between them. In germline, CDR1 is SGHNT, CDR2 YYREEE (reference sequence). The CDR3 loop is CASLGPHLPSVDSPLHF. The CDR3, as DNA: TGTGCCAGCCTCGGGCCTCATCTCCCGTCCGTGGATTCACCCCTCCACTTT.